This TCR beta chain was obtained from a study of blood T cell repertoires in COVID-19. Study information: The origin of the acute and convalescent COVID-19 samples was the United States, Italy and Spain. Sample material is recorded as cDNA or gDNA derived from T cells, B-cell-depleted T cells, or PBMCs.

CDR1 and CDR2 from the germline V gene are MDHEN and SYDVKM. The CDR3 sequence is 15 residues long. The J segment lost 8 bases and the V segment lost 2 bases, leaving 10 bases of the junction unmatched. Sequencing was performed with immunoSEQ multiplex PCR; in TCRdb, only in-frame clones are kept and a portion is missing. The table includes hundreds of thousands of clones, 80% to 90% detected once. This clone has just one count. The specimen sequenced was peripheral blood. The receptor was isolated from a woman of 80 years or more with active or convalescent COVID-19. The rearrangement uses TRBV28 and TRBJ1-2, with TRBD1 matching 8 bases. CDR3 sequence: CASSLDSQGARGYTF. CDR3 nucleotide sequence: TGTGCCAGCAGTTTAGACTCGCAGGGGGCTCGGGGCTACACCTTC.